This T cell receptor beta chain stems from a study of T cell repertoires in cytomegalovirus infection. As for the study in general: Indications of both CMV infection and matching HLA type were provided by public TCR beta signatures. Notes on the study in general: In two of eight donors, the top clonotype was HLA-C-restricted CMV-specific. Identification of carriers of CMV plus the relevant HLA was achieved through cumulative public TCR beta family frequency.

Note on this clonotype: What it binds is unknown.

Each CDR3 protein is one row after TCRdb ran MiXCR on the reads. This table holds 510,000 or so distinct CDR3 sequences, approximately 25% found once. The receptor's source is a human donor in good health (CMV status not recorded). Some clones in this sample may be carry-over from other donors' samples. What was sequenced was PBMCs.

The CDR3 nucleotides are TGTGCCAGTAGATCTCCAGGGGAAGCTGGAAACACCATATATTTT. Translated: CASRSPGEAGNTIYF. The chain combines TRBV19 with TRBJ1-3; tentatively, D is TRBD1 (6 bases). V lost 6 bases to trimming and J lost 2 bases, with 14 bases between them. The germline gives CDR1 LNHDA, CDR2 SQIVND (reference sequence). CDR3 length equals 15 residues.